A selection of T cell receptor beta chains follows, all from one sample in a study of CD8+ T cells in alopecia areata. Only in-frame clones appear in the TCRdb table, and some are missing; sequencing was by immunoSEQ multiplex PCR. The table has almost 250,000 clones, around 67% seen once. The sample was CD4+ T cells sorted from blood, taken at week 0. The receptor set was obtained from a human donor with alopecia areata. Both conserved end residues are part of each CDR3. The order of the fields is J gene, clone size, V gene, CDR3 length, D gene, CDR3 protein, CDR3 DNA. D genes are given only for firm matches. Clone size is shown for a subset of rows, as once, few, many or a class of expanded clone.

j_call: TRBJ2-3; clone_size: NA; v_call: TRBV30; cdr3_length: 11; d_call: NA; cdr3_aa: CAWRLAGTQYF; cdr3_nt: TGTGCCTGGAGACTAGCTGGTACGCAGTATTTT
j_call: TRBJ2-3; clone_size: NA; v_call: TRBV7-2; cdr3_length: 15; d_call: TRBD2; cdr3_aa: CASSLDRLAVDTQYF; cdr3_nt: TGTGCCAGCAGCTTAGATAGACTAGCGGTAGATACGCAGTATTTT
j_call: TRBJ2-3; clone_size: NA; v_call: TRBV4-2; cdr3_length: 15; d_call: TRBD2; cdr3_aa: CASSQVAGGTDTQYF; cdr3_nt: TGTGCCAGCAGCCAGGTAGCGGGGGGCACAGATACGCAGTATTTT
j_call: TRBJ1-5; clone_size: NA; v_call: TRBV30; cdr3_length: 14; d_call: TRBD1; cdr3_aa: CAWNLDRTNQPQHF; cdr3_nt: TGTGCCTGGAATCTGGACAGGACTAATCAGCCCCAGCATTTT
j_call: TRBJ2-3; clone_size: NA; v_call: TRBV4-3; cdr3_length: 15; d_call: NA; cdr3_aa: CASSQAPKRADTQYF; cdr3_nt: TGCGCCAGCAGCCAAGCCCCAAAGAGAGCAGATACGCAGTATTTT
j_call: TRBJ2-2; clone_size: NA; v_call: TRBV30; cdr3_length: 15; d_call: NA; cdr3_aa: CAWSGGPRVAGELFF; cdr3_nt: TGTGCCTGGAGTGGTGGTCCCAGGGTGGCCGGGGAGCTGTTTTTT
j_call: TRBJ2-5; clone_size: NA; v_call: TRBV9; cdr3_length: 16; d_call: TRBD2; cdr3_aa: CASSVGVAGGQETQYF; cdr3_nt: TGTGCCAGCAGCGTAGGTGTAGCGGGGGGGCAAGAGACCCAGTACTTC
j_call: TRBJ2-7; clone_size: NA; v_call: TRBV7-2; cdr3_length: 12; d_call: NA; cdr3_aa: CASSLSRYEQYF; cdr3_nt: TGTGCCAGCAGCTTATCACGCTACGAGCAGTACTTC
j_call: TRBJ1-4; clone_size: once; v_call: TRBV25-1; cdr3_length: 13; d_call: NA; cdr3_aa: CASSEYPKEKLFF; cdr3_nt: TGTGCCAGCAGTGAATATCCCAAGGAAAAACTGTTTTTT
j_call: TRBJ2-1; clone_size: NA; v_call: TRBV30; cdr3_length: 11; d_call: TRBD1; cdr3_aa: CAWRTGGAQFF; cdr3_nt: TGTGCCTGGAGAACAGGGGGCGCCCAGTTCTTC
j_call: TRBJ1-5; clone_size: NA; v_call: TRBV9; cdr3_length: 14; d_call: NA; cdr3_aa: CASTPGVSNQPQHF; cdr3_nt: TGTGCCAGCACCCCCGGGGTCAGCAATCAGCCCCAGCATTTT
j_call: TRBJ1-1; clone_size: NA; v_call: TRBV30; cdr3_length: 13; d_call: TRBD1; cdr3_aa: CAWQGDRVREAFF; cdr3_nt: TGTGCCTGGCAAGGGGACAGAGTCCGTGAAGCTTTCTTT
j_call: TRBJ2-5; clone_size: NA; v_call: TRBV30; cdr3_length: 15; d_call: TRBD2; cdr3_aa: CAWSRPWLAGETQYF; cdr3_nt: TGTGCCTGGAGTAGACCCTGGCTAGCGGGAGAGACCCAGTACTTC
j_call: TRBJ2-6; clone_size: NA; v_call: TRBV28; cdr3_length: 15; d_call: NA; cdr3_aa: CASSLGGAGANVLTF; cdr3_nt: TGTGCCAGCAGTTTAGGAGGGGCCGGGGCCAACGTCCTGACTTTC
j_call: TRBJ2-1; clone_size: NA; v_call: TRBV6-5; cdr3_length: 14; d_call: TRBD1; cdr3_aa: CASSYGTGDNEQFF; cdr3_nt: TGTGCCAGCAGTTACGGGACAGGCGACAATGAGCAGTTCTTC
j_call: TRBJ1-3; clone_size: NA; v_call: TRBV9; cdr3_length: 15; d_call: NA; cdr3_aa: CASSVGRSSGNTIYF; cdr3_nt: TGTGCCAGCAGCGTTGGTAGGTCCTCTGGAAACACCATATATTTT
j_call: TRBJ2-5; clone_size: NA; v_call: TRBV29-1; cdr3_length: 16; d_call: TRBD2; cdr3_aa: CSVGGGGFGGQETQYF; cdr3_nt: TGCAGCGTTGGAGGCGGGGGGTTCGGTGGGCAAGAGACCCAGTACTTC
j_call: TRBJ2-5; clone_size: NA; v_call: TRBV7-2; cdr3_length: 14; d_call: TRBD2; cdr3_aa: CASSLAGGRETQYF; cdr3_nt: TGTGCCAGCAGCTTAGCCGGGGGGAGAGAGACCCAGTACTTC
j_call: TRBJ2-2; clone_size: few; v_call: TRBV30; cdr3_length: 11; d_call: NA; cdr3_aa: CAWSRPGELFF; cdr3_nt: TGTGCCTGGAGTCGTCCCGGGGAGCTGTTTTTT
j_call: TRBJ1-3; clone_size: NA; v_call: TRBV6-5; cdr3_length: 15; d_call: NA; cdr3_aa: CASRRDGWAGNTIYF; cdr3_nt: TGTGCCAGCAGACGAGACGGGTGGGCTGGAAACACCATATATTTT
j_call: TRBJ2-5; clone_size: NA; v_call: TRBV2; cdr3_length: 14; d_call: NA; cdr3_aa: CASRHRAPRETQYF; cdr3_nt: TGTGCCAGCAGACACCGGGCCCCCCGGGAGACCCAGTACTTC
j_call: TRBJ1-1; clone_size: NA; v_call: TRBV29-1; cdr3_length: 14; d_call: NA; cdr3_aa: CSAAWGQGPTEAFF; cdr3_nt: TGCAGCGCCGCTTGGGGGCAGGGGCCCACTGAAGCTTTCTTT